The clone carrying this TCR beta chain was detected once. Under the authors' procedure: It was from reference gene primer amplification that nucleated cell counts were estimated. Libraries were prepared by immunoSEQ multiplex PCR; TCRdb keeps only in-frame clonotypes and omits some of them. The DNA was the basis for D and trimming; V, J and clone size are from that table. This table has 180,000 or so clones, roughly 79% appearing once. This CDR3 spans 16 amino acids. Germline values: CDR1 SGDLS, CDR2 YYNGEE. V trimming: 3 bases; J trimming: 1 base; junction bases outside the gene matches: 4. This record belongs to a study of blood T cell repertoires in COVID-19. Study background: PBMCs, B-cell-depleted T cells, or T cells were the source of the cDNA or gDNA that made up the material.

The source is a woman between 40 and 50 years old with COVID-19, enrolled during active disease. The sequenced material came from peripheral blood. The V call is TRBV9, the J call TRBJ1-4, with 9 bases matching TRBD1. The CDR3 is CASSAGQGGTNEKLFF. As DNA, the CDR3 is TGTGCCAGCAGCGCGGGACAGGGTGGAACTAATGAAAAACTGTTTTTT.